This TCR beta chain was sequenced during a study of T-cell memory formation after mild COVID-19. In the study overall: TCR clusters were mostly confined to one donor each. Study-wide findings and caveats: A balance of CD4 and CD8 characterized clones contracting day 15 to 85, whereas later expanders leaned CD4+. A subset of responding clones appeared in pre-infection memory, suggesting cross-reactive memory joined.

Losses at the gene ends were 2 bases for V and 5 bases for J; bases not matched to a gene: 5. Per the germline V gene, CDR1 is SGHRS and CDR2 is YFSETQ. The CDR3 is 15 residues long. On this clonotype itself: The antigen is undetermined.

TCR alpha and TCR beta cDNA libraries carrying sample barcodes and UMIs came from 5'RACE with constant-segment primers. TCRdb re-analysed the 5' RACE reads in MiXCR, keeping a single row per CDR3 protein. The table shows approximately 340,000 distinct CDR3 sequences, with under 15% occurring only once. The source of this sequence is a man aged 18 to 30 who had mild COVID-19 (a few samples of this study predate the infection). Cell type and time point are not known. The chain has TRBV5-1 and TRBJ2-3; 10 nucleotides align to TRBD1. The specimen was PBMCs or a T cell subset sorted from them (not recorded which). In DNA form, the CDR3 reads TGCGCCAGCAGCTTAAGACAGGGGGCAGTAGATACGCAGTATTTT. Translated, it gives CASSLRQGAVDTQYF.